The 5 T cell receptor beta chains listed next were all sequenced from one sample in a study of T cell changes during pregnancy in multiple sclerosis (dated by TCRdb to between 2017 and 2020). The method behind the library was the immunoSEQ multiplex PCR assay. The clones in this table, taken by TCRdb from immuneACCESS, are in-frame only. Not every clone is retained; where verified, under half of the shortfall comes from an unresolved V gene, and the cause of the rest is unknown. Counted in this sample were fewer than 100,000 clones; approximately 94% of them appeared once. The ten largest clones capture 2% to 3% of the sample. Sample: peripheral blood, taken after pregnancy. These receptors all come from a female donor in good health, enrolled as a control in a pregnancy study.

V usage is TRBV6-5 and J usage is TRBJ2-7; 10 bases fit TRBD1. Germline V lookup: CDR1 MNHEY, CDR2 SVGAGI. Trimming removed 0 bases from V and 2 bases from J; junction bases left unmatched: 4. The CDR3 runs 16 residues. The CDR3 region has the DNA TGTGCCAGCAGTTACTCAGGGACAGGGGCCCCCTACGAGCAGTACTTC. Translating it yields CASSYSGTGAPYEQYF.

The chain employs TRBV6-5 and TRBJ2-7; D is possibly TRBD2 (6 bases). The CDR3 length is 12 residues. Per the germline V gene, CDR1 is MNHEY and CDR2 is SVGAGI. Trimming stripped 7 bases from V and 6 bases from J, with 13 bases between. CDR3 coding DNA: TGTGCCAGCATGTCCGGGAGAAGCGAGCAGTACTTC. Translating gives CASMSGRSEQYF.

CDR3 DNA sequence: TGTGCCAGCAGTAAATCCGCACAGGGATACGAGCAGTACTTC. Its translation: CASSKSAQGYEQYF. The V gene is TRBV6-1, the J gene TRBJ2-7, with D tentatively TRBD1 (6 bases). The CDR3 has 14 residues. The V gene lost 5 bases and the J gene lost 4 bases, with 15 bases spanning the gap. CDR1 and CDR2 (germline): MNHNS, SASEGT.

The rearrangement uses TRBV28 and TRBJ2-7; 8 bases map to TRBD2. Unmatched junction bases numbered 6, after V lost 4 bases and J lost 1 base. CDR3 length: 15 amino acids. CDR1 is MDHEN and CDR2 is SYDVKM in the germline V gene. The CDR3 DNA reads TGTGCCAGCAGTTCCGGGGCTAGCGGGTCCTACGAGCAGTACTTC. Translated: CASSSGASGSYEQYF.

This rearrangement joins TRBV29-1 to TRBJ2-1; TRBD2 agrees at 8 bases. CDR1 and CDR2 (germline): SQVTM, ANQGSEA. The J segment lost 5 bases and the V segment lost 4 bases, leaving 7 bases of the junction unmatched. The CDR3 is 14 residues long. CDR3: CSVARTSPDNEQFF. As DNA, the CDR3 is TGCAGCGTTGCTAGGACTAGCCCAGACAATGAGCAGTTCTTC.